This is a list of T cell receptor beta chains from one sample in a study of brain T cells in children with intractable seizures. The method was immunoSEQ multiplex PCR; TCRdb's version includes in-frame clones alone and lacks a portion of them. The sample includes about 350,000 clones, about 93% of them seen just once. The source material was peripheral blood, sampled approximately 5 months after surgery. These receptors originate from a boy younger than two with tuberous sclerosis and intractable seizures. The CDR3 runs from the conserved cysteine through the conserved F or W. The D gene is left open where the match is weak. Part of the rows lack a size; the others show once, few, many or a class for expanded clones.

DNA: TGTGCCAGTAGTATGGGGAGGGGGTTAGTGCAGTTCTTC
CDR3: CASSMGRGLVQFF
size: .
D: .
V: TRBV19
J: TRBJ2-1

DNA: TGTGCCAGCAGCCTGGGACCTCTGGGCTCCTATAATTCACCCCTCCACTTT
CDR3: CASSLGPLGSYNSPLHF
size: .
D: .
V: TRBV5-4
J: TRBJ1-6

DNA: TGTGCCAGTAGTCCGGGAAAGGGGGGCTACGAGCAGTACTTC
CDR3: CASSPGKGGYEQYF
size: .
D: .
V: TRBV19
J: TRBJ2-7

DNA: TGTGCCAGCAGCCAAGAACTACTAGCGGAATTATACAATGAGCAGTTCTTC
CDR3: CASSQELLAELYNEQFF
size: .
D: TRBD2
V: TRBV3-1/TRBV3-2
J: TRBJ2-1

DNA: TGTGCCAGCAGCGTAGCAGGGGGTGACACTGAAGCTTTCTTT
CDR3: CASSVAGGDTEAFF
size: .
D: TRBD1
V: TRBV9
J: TRBJ1-1

DNA: TGTGCCAGCAGTGAGAGAGGCTCTGGAAACACCATATATTTT
CDR3: CASSERGSGNTIYF
size: .
D: .
V: TRBV6-1
J: TRBJ1-3

DNA: TGTGCCAGCAGCACCATCACAGGGGGCAGAACTGAAGCTTTCTTT
CDR3: CASSTITGGRTEAFF
size: .
D: TRBD1
V: TRBV11-2
J: TRBJ1-1

DNA: TGTGCCAGCAGCCCCATAGCGGGACGCAATAACAATGAGCAGTTCTTC
CDR3: CASSPIAGRNNNEQFF
size: .
D: TRBD2
V: TRBV9
J: TRBJ2-1

DNA: TGTGCCAGCAGCCATTACCCGGGACAGGGGGCTGGGGCCAACGTCCTGACTTTC
CDR3: CASSHYPGQGAGANVLTF
size: .
D: TRBD1
V: TRBV4-2
J: TRBJ2-6

DNA: TGTGCCAGCAGTGACTCTAGCGGGGGGGCCGATACGCAGTATTTT
CDR3: CASSDSSGGADTQYF
size: .
D: TRBD2
V: TRBV6-4
J: TRBJ2-3

DNA: TGTGCCAGCATCCTGGACAGCAGGAGCAACACCATATATTTT
CDR3: CASILDSRSNTIYF
size: .
D: .
V: TRBV7-2
J: TRBJ1-3

DNA: TGCAGCGTTACGACGGCCCTACACACTGAAGCTTTCTTT
CDR3: CSVTTALHTEAFF
size: .
D: .
V: TRBV29-1
J: TRBJ1-1

DNA: TGCGCCAGCAGCGTACGGTGGGGGGATAGCACAGATACGCAGTATTTT
CDR3: CASSVRWGDSTDTQYF
size: .
D: .
V: TRBV4-1
J: TRBJ2-3

DNA: TGTGCCACCAGGAGGGGTGGCACAGATACGCAGTATTTT
CDR3: CATRRGGTDTQYF
size: .
D: .
V: TRBV24-1
J: TRBJ2-3

DNA: TGTGCCACCTCCTTAGCGGGAGTGGCAGATACGCAGTATTTT
CDR3: CATSLAGVADTQYF
size: .
D: TRBD2
V: TRBV15
J: TRBJ2-3

DNA: TGCGCCAGCAGCCAAGCCCCATGGGGGTCCGTAGATACGCAGTATTTT
CDR3: CASSQAPWGSVDTQYF
size: .
D: .
V: TRBV4-1
J: TRBJ2-3

DNA: TGTGCCAGCAGCTTAAAGGAGACCTATGGCTACACCTTC
CDR3: CASSLKETYGYTF
size: .
D: .
V: TRBV7-2
J: TRBJ1-2

DNA: TGTGCCAGCAGCTTAGTCCCCTCCCGGGCAGATACGCAGTATTTT
CDR3: CASSLVPSRADTQYF
size: .
D: .
V: TRBV11-3
J: TRBJ2-3

DNA: TGTGCCAGCAGGGGGACAGCCACTGCTTTCTTT
CDR3: CASRGTATAFF
size: .
D: TRBD1
V: TRBV12-3/TRBV12-4
J: TRBJ1-1

DNA: TGTGCCAGCAGCCTAGCCGCCAAGAGCTCCTACGAGCAGTACTTC
CDR3: CASSLAAKSSYEQYF
size: .
D: .
V: TRBV28
J: TRBJ2-7

DNA: TGTGCCAGCAGCGCCGCTCTAGAATCCTACGAGCAGTACTTC
CDR3: CASSAALESYEQYF
size: .
D: .
V: TRBV9
J: TRBJ2-7

DNA: TGCGCCAGCAGCTTGGCCGGAATGGCAGGGGGCTCAACAGATACGCAGTATTTT
CDR3: CASSLAGMAGGSTDTQYF
size: .
D: TRBD1
V: TRBV5-1
J: TRBJ2-3

DNA: TGTGCCAGCAGCCCCCCCCGACTAGCGGGGGGTAACGGGGCCCAGTACTTC
CDR3: CASSPPRLAGGNGAQYF
size: .
D: TRBD2
V: TRBV28
J: TRBJ2-5

DNA: TGTGCTAGTGGTTCTGTGGTTGGGGGGGAGAGCACTGAAGCTTTCTTT
CDR3: CASGSVVGGESTEAFF
size: .
D: .
V: TRBV12-5
J: TRBJ1-1

DNA: TGTGCCAGCAGTGGAGAGTTAGACTCCTACAATGAGCAGTTCTTC
CDR3: CASSGELDSYNEQFF
size: .
D: .
V: TRBV27
J: TRBJ2-1

DNA: TGTGCCAGCAGTGGAGTCGGGACTGTCTTCCAAGAGACCCAGTACTTC
CDR3: CASSGVGTVFQETQYF
size: .
D: .
V: TRBV6-1
J: TRBJ2-5

DNA: TGTGCCAGCAGCCCGACTAGCGCAAGCACAGATACGCAGTATTTT
CDR3: CASSPTSASTDTQYF
size: .
D: TRBD2
V: TRBV7-8
J: TRBJ2-3

DNA: TGTGCCAGCAGCCAGGAGGGAGAGCAGTACTTC
CDR3: CASSQEGEQYF
size: .
D: .
V: TRBV3-1/TRBV3-2
J: TRBJ2-7

DNA: TGCAGTGCTAGTCCCCCGACTAGCGGGGGGGTGACCTACAATGAGCAGTTCTTC
CDR3: CSASPPTSGGVTYNEQFF
size: .
D: TRBD2
V: TRBV20-1
J: TRBJ2-1

DNA: TGTGCCAGCAGCTTAGTAGCGGGCCTCCTCGGGGAGCTGTTTTTT
CDR3: CASSLVAGLLGELFF
size: .
D: TRBD2
V: TRBV7-2
J: TRBJ2-2

DNA: TGTGCCTGGAGTGGAGATAGAGCGGGAGGGCTCACAGATACGCAGTATTTT
CDR3: CAWSGDRAGGLTDTQYF
size: .
D: TRBD2
V: TRBV30
J: TRBJ2-3

DNA: TGTGCCAGCAGCTTCGGAGCGGGAGGGACCTACGAGCAGTACTTC
CDR3: CASSFGAGGTYEQYF
size: .
D: TRBD2
V: TRBV7-3
J: TRBJ2-7

DNA: TGTGCCAGCAGCTTGTTCAAAGGGCGGGTATCGGATGAGCAGTTCTTC
CDR3: CASSLFKGRVSDEQFF
size: .
D: .
V: TRBV5-6
J: TRBJ2-1

DNA: TGTGCCACCAGAGAAGACAGGGGGGATAACGAGCAGTACTTC
CDR3: CATREDRGDNEQYF
size: .
D: TRBD1
V: TRBV24-1
J: TRBJ2-7

DNA: TGTGCCAGCAGCTCCCATCGGACAGGGGGGAATTCACCCCTCCACTTT
CDR3: CASSSHRTGGNSPLHF
size: .
D: TRBD1
V: TRBV3-1/TRBV3-2
J: TRBJ1-6

DNA: TGTGCCAGCAGCGCGGGACAGCACTATGGCTACACCTTC
CDR3: CASSAGQHYGYTF
size: .
D: TRBD1
V: TRBV5-8
J: TRBJ1-2

DNA: TGTGCCAGCAGCGTATCAACTTGGGGTTCACCCCTCCACTTT
CDR3: CASSVSTWGSPLHF
size: .
D: .
V: TRBV9
J: TRBJ1-6

DNA: TGTGCTAGTGGATCCCAGCGGGGGGGGCAGTTCTTC
CDR3: CASGSQRGGQFF
size: .
D: TRBD2
V: TRBV12-5
J: TRBJ2-1

DNA: TGTGCCAGCAGCTTGGAGCCTACTTACTCCTACGAGCAGTACTTC
CDR3: CASSLEPTYSYEQYF
size: .
D: .
V: TRBV5-6
J: TRBJ2-7

DNA: TGTGCCAGCAGCCAAGGAAGCTTAGAGCAGTACTTC
CDR3: CASSQGSLEQYF
size: .
D: .
V: TRBV3-1/TRBV3-2
J: TRBJ2-7

DNA: TGTGCCAGCAGCCAAGATGGGGGACAGGGCTTGGAAGAGCAGTACTTC
CDR3: CASSQDGGQGLEEQYF
size: .
D: TRBD1
V: TRBV4-2
J: TRBJ2-7

DNA: TGTGCCAGCATCTACCGACAGAACACTGAAGCTTTCTTT
CDR3: CASIYRQNTEAFF
size: .
D: .
V: TRBV6-5
J: TRBJ1-1

DNA: TGTGCCAGCAGTTCCCAGTTTAGGGATACGCAGTATTTT
CDR3: CASSSQFRDTQYF
size: .
D: .
V: TRBV27
J: TRBJ2-3

DNA: TGTGCCAGCTCACCACCGTCGCTAGCGAAGGCCTACGAGCAGTACTTC
CDR3: CASSPPSLAKAYEQYF
size: .
D: .
V: TRBV18
J: TRBJ2-7

DNA: TGTGCCAGCAGCTTAGCGCGGAGCGGGGATAACACCGGGGAGCTGTTTTTT
CDR3: CASSLARSGDNTGELFF
size: few
D: TRBD2
V: TRBV7-9
J: TRBJ2-2

DNA: TGTGCCAGCAGCAACCGGGACAGACATAATTCACCCCTCCACTTT
CDR3: CASSNRDRHNSPLHF
size: .
D: TRBD1
V: TRBV3-1/TRBV3-2
J: TRBJ1-6

DNA: TGTGCCAGCAGCACCTCGACTAGCGGGGGGCGGGCCTACGAGCAGTACTTC
CDR3: CASSTSTSGGRAYEQYF
size: .
D: TRBD2
V: TRBV5-4
J: TRBJ2-7

DNA: TGTGCCCCTCAGGCATCTAATGAAAAACTGTTTTTT
CDR3: CAPQASNEKLFF
size: .
D: .
V: TRBV24-1
J: TRBJ1-4

DNA: TGTGCCAGCAGATCGGGGTCCGGGGCCCTTGGGACCGGGGAGCTGTTTTTT
CDR3: CASRSGSGALGTGELFF
size: .
D: .
V: TRBV5-8
J: TRBJ2-2

DNA: TGTGCCAGCAGCCCCAGCGGGAGGGCCGGCACCGGGGAGCTGTTTTTT
CDR3: CASSPSGRAGTGELFF
size: .
D: TRBD2
V: TRBV7-2
J: TRBJ2-2

DNA: TGTGCCTGGATGAGTAGGGGGCGTTATGGCTACACCTTC
CDR3: CAWMSRGRYGYTF
size: .
D: TRBD1
V: TRBV30
J: TRBJ1-2

DNA: TGTGCCAGCAGCTCGAAATACACTGGAAACACCATATATTTT
CDR3: CASSSKYTGNTIYF
size: .
D: .
V: TRBV7-6
J: TRBJ1-3

DNA: TGTGCCAGCTCACCGCAGGAGGGCACTGAAGCTTTCTTT
CDR3: CASSPQEGTEAFF
size: .
D: .
V: TRBV18
J: TRBJ1-1

DNA: TGTGCCAGCAGCTTAAGGGGGGACCTCTATGGCTACACCTTC
CDR3: CASSLRGDLYGYTF
size: .
D: .
V: TRBV11-2
J: TRBJ1-2

DNA: TGTGCCAGCAAGGGTACTGGCAGCTCTGGAAACACCATATATTTT
CDR3: CASKGTGSSGNTIYF
size: .
D: .
V: TRBV6-5
J: TRBJ1-3